One and the same sample provided the 22 T cell receptor beta chains below, sequenced in a study of T cells in localized non-small cell lung cancer. Libraries were prepared by immunoSEQ multiplex PCR; TCRdb keeps only in-frame clonotypes and omits some of them. The repertoire consists of about 28,000 clones, with approximately 83% occurring once and the leading ten covering approximately 5.7%. Sequencing was performed on peripheral blood mononuclear cells, taken before any cancer treatment. These receptors all stem from a man aged 40 to 69 with stage III lung adenocarcinoma.

This clone was recorded once. V and J are TRBV5-1 and TRBJ2-5; TRBD1 agrees at 9 bases. Per germline, CDR1 SGHRS and CDR2 YFSETQ. The CDR3 is made up of 17 amino acids. The ends lost 6 bases at V and 5 bases at J; junction bases unmatched: 17. The CDR3 nucleotides read TGCGCCAGCACCCTCGGGACAGGGTCCCATCCAGGGGAGACCCAGTACTTC. Encoded protein: CASTLGTGSHPGETQYF.

This CDR3 reads CASTGTGENIQYF. The CDR3, as DNA: TGTGCCAGCACCGGGACGGGAGAAAACATTCAGTACTTC. The rearrangement links TRBV28 to TRBJ2-4; D is perhaps TRBD2 (6 bases). Trimming stripped 7 bases from V and 5 bases from J, with 12 bases between. This CDR3 is 13 amino acids long. Germline CDR1 reads MDHEN; CDR2 reads SYDVKM.

The genes are TRBV28 and TRBJ2-7; 8 nucleotides agree with TRBD1. J lost 3 bases, V lost 6 bases, and 7 bases had no gene match. The length of the CDR3 is 14 residues. Per germline, CDR1 MDHEN and CDR2 SYDVKM. CDR3 sequence reads: CASRRQGRYYEQYF. DNA for the CDR3: TGTGCCAGCAGACGACAGGGGAGGTACTACGAGCAGTACTTC.

The chain uses TRBV5-6 and TRBJ2-7, with a tentative D call TRBD2 (6 bases). Trimming left V 2 bases short and J 3 bases short, with 6 bases between. The V gene's germline CDR1 is SGHDT and CDR2 YYEEEE. This CDR3 contains 12 residues. DNA for the CDR3: TGTGCCAGCAGCTTCGGGAGCTACGAGCAGTACGTC. Protein: CASSFGSYEQYV.

The chain has TRBV29-1 and TRBJ2-2; D remains ambiguous. Trimming removed 5 bases at V and 0 bases at J, with 16 bases between. Germline lookup yields CDR1 SQVTM and CDR2 ANQGSEA. The CDR3 loop spans 16 amino acids. In nucleotides, the CDR3 is TGCAGCGTTAAGGTCTCGGGCTTCGCGAACACCGGGGAGCTGTTTTTT. As protein: CSVKVSGFANTGELFF.

The chain recombines TRBV19 with TRBJ2-1, with a possible D match to TRBD1 (6 bases). Trimming removed 3 bases at V and 2 bases at J, with 11 bases between. Germline values: CDR1 LNHDA, CDR2 SQIVND (reference sequence). The CDR3 covers 15 residues. CDR3 region: CASSMGASTYNEQFF. The CDR3 DNA reads as TGTGCCAGTAGTATGGGGGCGTCTACCTACAATGAGCAGTTCTTC.

The chain joins TRBV10-2 to TRBJ2-7; D gene ambiguous. V was pared by 2 bases and J by 2 bases, with 7 bases between. Germline lookup yields CDR1 WSHSY and CDR2 SAAADI. The CDR3 spans 13 residues. The CDR3 sequence is CASSESQTYEQYF. CDR3 bases: TGCGCCAGCAGTGAGAGTCAGACCTACGAGCAGTACTTC.

On this clone itself: Different DNA sequences within this sample yield the same CDR3. This rearrangement joins TRBV5-1 to TRBJ1-1, with D possibly being TRBD1 (6 bases). Trimming shortened V by 3 bases and J by 1 base, and 7 bases separated the two germline ends. Germline V CDR1 and CDR2: SGHRS, YFSETQ. This CDR3 region has 13 residues. The CDR3 loop is CASSSTGNTEAFF. CDR3 nucleotides: TGCGCCAGCAGCTCGACAGGGAACACTGAAGCTTTCTTT.

V and J are TRBV15 and TRBJ1-2; D perhaps matches TRBD1 (6 bases). V lost 2 bases to trimming and J lost 3 bases, with 13 bases between them. CDR1 LNHNV and CDR2 YYDKDF come from the germline V gene (reference sequence). This CDR3 spans 15 amino acids. CDR3 amino acids: CATSRLSQGHYGYTF. CDR3 bases: TGTGCCACCAGCAGACTCTCACAGGGACACTATGGCTACACCTTC.

This clone appeared a few times. This chain joins TRBV7-9 and TRBJ1-1; D is uncertain. The V gene's germline CDR1 is SEHNR and CDR2 FQNEAQ (reference sequence). The CDR3 runs 16 residues. The V gene lost 5 bases and the J gene lost 1 base, with 17 bases spanning the gap. The CDR3 DNA sequence: TGTGCCAGCAGCCCCCGGACGGTAAAACCGAACACTGAAGCTTTCTTT. As protein: CASSPRTVKPNTEAFF. Together with reference TRBV7-9 and TRBJ1-1, the CDR3 gives the full variable domain: DTGVSQNPRHKITKRGQNVTFRCDPISEHNRLYWYRQTLGQGPEFLTYFQNEAQLEKSRLLSDRFSAERPKGSFSTLEIQRTEQGDSAMYLCASSPRTVKPNTEAFFGQGTRLTVV.

Concerning this clone: This specimen includes other DNA sequences encoding the same CDR3. The V call is TRBV6-6, the J call TRBJ1-1; perhaps TRBD1 as D (5 bases). The CDR3 is 14 residues long. With 9 bases removed from V and 0 bases from J, the gap between germline ends came to 14 bases. Germline values: CDR1 MNHNY, CDR2 SVGAGI (reference sequence). The CDR3 loop reads CASSARGVNTEAFF. The CDR3 bases are TGTGCCAGTAGCGCCAGAGGGGTGAACACTGAAGCTTTCTTT.

CDR3 nucleotides: TGTGCCAGCAGTGAGCTACAGAGCCAGCCCCAGCATTTT. The encoded protein is CASSELQSQPQHF. The rearrangement links TRBV2 to TRBJ1-5, with D hard to call. This CDR3 has 13 residues. CDR1 SNHLY and CDR2 FYNNEI come from the germline V gene. Trimming pared 3 bases from V and 7 bases from J, leaving 10 bases between.

This chain connects TRBV2 to TRBJ2-3; D is possibly TRBD1 (5 bases). This CDR3 spans 14 amino acids. V gave up 6 bases and J gave up 0 bases, with 10 bases separating them. Germline V gene lookup returns CDR1 SNHLY and CDR2 FYNNEI. CDR3 sequence (DNA): TGTGCCAGCAGCCAGGACACAAGCACAGATACGCAGTATTTT. As protein: CASSQDTSTDTQYF.

The rearrangement uses TRBV7-8 and TRBJ2-3, with 8 bases identical to TRBD1. This CDR3 has 14 amino acids. V shed 5 bases and J 6 bases; nucleotides not matched to a gene: 7. In germline, CDR1 is SGHVS, CDR2 FQNEAQ. The CDR3 protein is CASSPSTGEDTQYF. CDR3 nucleotides: TGTGCCAGCAGCCCTTCGACAGGGGAGGATACGCAGTATTTT.

The chain employs TRBV11-2 and TRBJ2-7; 7 bases agree with TRBD2. Looked up from germline, CDR1 is SGHAT and CDR2 is FQNNGV. The CDR3 has 13 residues. V lost 2 bases to trimming and J lost 6 bases; unmatched junction nucleotides: 4. CDR3 nucleotides: TGTGCCAGCAGCTTATGGGAGGGGCGCGAGCAGTACTTC. Encoded protein: CASSLWEGREQYF.

The chain combines TRBV5-1 with TRBJ2-1; 8 bases agree with TRBD2. There are 14 residues in the CDR3. Germline CDR1 reads SGHRS; CDR2 reads YFSETQ. The V and J ends lost 1 base and 4 bases, in that order; junction bases with no gene match: 1. The CDR3 coding sequence is TGCGCCAGCAGCTTGAGCGGGAGTTACAATGAGCAGTTCTTC. It specifies CASSLSGSYNEQFF.

This clone has a single count. The CDR3 protein is CASSREAGNHQPQHF. DNA for the CDR3: TGTGCCAGTAGTCGTGAGGCAGGGAACCATCAGCCCCAGCATTTT. This chain uses TRBV19 with TRBJ1-5; TRBD1 might be the D (5 bases). Germline-derived CDR1 and CDR2 are LNHDA and SQIVND (reference sequence). V dropped 5 bases and J dropped 5 bases, with 16 bases sitting between them. CDR3 length equals 15 residues.

The CDR3 spells CASSQGPVAGNTIYF. The CDR3 nucleotides read TGTGCCAGCTCACAAGGACCTGTCGCTGGAAACACCATATATTTT. The V gene is TRBV18, the J gene TRBJ1-3; D not certain. The germline V and J ends were trimmed by 4 bases and 2 bases, with 12 bases remaining between them. This CDR3 has 15 amino acids. CDR1 and CDR2 from the germline V gene are KGHSH and LQKENI.

This chain uses TRBV5-6 with TRBJ1-1; D gene ambiguous. CDR1 is SGHDT and CDR2 is YYEEEE in the germline V gene. The V end lost 4 bases, the J end lost 2 bases, and 9 bases lay between the germline ends. CDR3 size: 13 residues. CDR3 protein: CASSLFINTEAFF. For the CDR3, the DNA is TGTGCCAGCAGCCTCTTTATAAACACTGAAGCTTTCTTT.

The CDR3 is CASSTGPNRGREPQHF. For the CDR3, the DNA is TGTGCCAGCAGTACCGGCCCGAACAGGGGGCGTGAGCCCCAGCATTTT. The chain joins TRBV6-6 to TRBJ1-5; 9 nucleotides agree with TRBD1. The J segment lost 8 bases and the V segment lost 5 bases, leaving 13 bases of the junction unmatched. CDR1 MNHNY and CDR2 SVGAGI come from the germline V gene (reference sequence). The CDR3 sequence is 16 residues long.

This clone was counted a single time. J is TRBJ2-1 and V is TRBV5-1; D might be TRBD1 or TRBD2, each matching 5 bases. Germline V gene sequence: CDR1 SGHRS, CDR2 YFSETQ. V lost 4 bases, J lost 7 bases, and 18 bases lay in between. CDR3 length equals 15 residues. This CDR3 reads CASSQEGRRGNEQFF. DNA for the CDR3: TGCGCCAGCAGCCAAGAGGGGCGGAGAGGTAATGAGCAGTTCTTC.

This chain uses TRBV10-1 with TRBJ2-1; D unresolved. Germline assignment: CDR1 WNHNN and CDR2 SYGVQD (reference sequence). With 10 bases removed from V and 6 bases from J, the gap between germline ends came to 16 bases. This CDR3 region has 13 residues. CDR3 sequence (DNA): TGCGCCACCTCGGTCCTTCGCGGCAATGAGCAGTTCTTC. Amino acids: CATSVLRGNEQFF.